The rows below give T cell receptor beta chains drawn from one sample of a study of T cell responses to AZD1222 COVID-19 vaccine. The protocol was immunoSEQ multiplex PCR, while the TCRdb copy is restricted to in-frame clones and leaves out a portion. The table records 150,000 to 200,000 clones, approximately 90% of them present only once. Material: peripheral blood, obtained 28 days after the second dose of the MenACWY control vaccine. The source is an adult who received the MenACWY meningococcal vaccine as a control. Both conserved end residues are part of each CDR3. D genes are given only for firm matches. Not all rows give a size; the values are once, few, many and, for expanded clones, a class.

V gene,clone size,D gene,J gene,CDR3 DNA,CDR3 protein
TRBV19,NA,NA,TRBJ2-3,TGTGCCAGTAGTACTCTCACAGCCAGCACAGATACGCAGTATTTT,CASSTLTASTDTQYF
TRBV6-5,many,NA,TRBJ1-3,TGTGCCAGCAGTCTTGGACAGTCAGGAGGAAACACCATATATTTT,CASSLGQSGGNTIYF
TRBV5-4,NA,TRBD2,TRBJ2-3,TGTGCCAGCAGCCACGGACTAGCGGGAGGTCCGGACGGTACGCAGTATTTT,CASSHGLAGGPDGTQYF
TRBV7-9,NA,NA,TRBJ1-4,TGTGCCAGCGGGTATAGAGAGAATGAAAAACTGTTTTTT,CASGYRENEKLFF
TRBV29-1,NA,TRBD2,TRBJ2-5,TGCAGCGTTGCTAGGACTAGCGCCCAAGAGACCCAGTACTTC,CSVARTSAQETQYF
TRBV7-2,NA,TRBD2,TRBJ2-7,TGTGCCAGCAGCGTTCTAGCGGGAGGAAAAGGAGAGCAGTACTTC,CASSVLAGGKGEQYF
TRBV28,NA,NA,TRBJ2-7,TGTGCCAGCAGTTTTTGGGGGTGGGGCGAGCAGTACTTC,CASSFWGWGEQYF
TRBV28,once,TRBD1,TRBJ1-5,TGTGCCAGCAGTTGGGGGTACAGGGGGCATCAGCCCCAGCATTTT,CASSWGYRGHQPQHF
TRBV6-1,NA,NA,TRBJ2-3,TGTGCCAGCAGTGAATCGCGTAACCCTATTTCCACAGATACGCAGTATTTT,CASSESRNPISTDTQYF
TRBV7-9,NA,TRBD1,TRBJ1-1,TGTGCCAGCAGCTTTATGACAGGGCTGAACACTGAAGCTTTCTTT,CASSFMTGLNTEAFF
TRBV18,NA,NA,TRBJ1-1,TGTGCCAGCTCCCAGACAGGTATGAACACTGAAGCTTTCTTT,CASSQTGMNTEAFF
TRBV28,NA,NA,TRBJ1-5,TGTGCCAGCAGTTTAACCAATAGCAATCAGCCCCAGCATTTT,CASSLTNSNQPQHF
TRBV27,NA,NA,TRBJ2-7,TGTGCCAGCAGTCCCCCTCGGACAGAGGCCTACGAGCAGTACTTC,CASSPPRTEAYEQYF
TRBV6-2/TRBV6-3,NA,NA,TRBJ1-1,TGTGCCAGCAGTTACCCCCAGCTTGAAGCTTTCTTT,CASSYPQLEAFF
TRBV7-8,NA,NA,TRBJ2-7,TGTGCCAGCAGCTTAGCAGGGTTCGGCTACGAGCAGTACTTC,CASSLAGFGYEQYF
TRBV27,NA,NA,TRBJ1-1,TGTGCCAGCAGAATCCCGGGGGGCACTGAAGCTTTCTTT,CASRIPGGTEAFF
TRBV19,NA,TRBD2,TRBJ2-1,TGTGCCAGTAGTTCTCCTAGCGGGAGGACTCACAATGAGCAGTTCTTC,CASSSPSGRTHNEQFF
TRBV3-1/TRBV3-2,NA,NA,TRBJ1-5,TGTGCCAGCAGCCAAGAGGTCTGGGGGCCCCAGCATTTT,CASSQEVWGPQHF
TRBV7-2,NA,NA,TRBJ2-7,TGTGCCAGCAGCCTGACCCCCGGAGGGCCCTACGAGCAGTACTTC,CASSLTPGGPYEQYF
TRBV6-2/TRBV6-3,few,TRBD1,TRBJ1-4,TGTGCCAGCAGTTACTCACAGGGGTGGGGTGAAAAACTGTTTTTT,CASSYSQGWGEKLFF
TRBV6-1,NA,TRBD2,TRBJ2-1,TGTGCCAGCAGTGAAGCCGGACTAGCGGGAGCTAATGAGCAGTTCTTC,CASSEAGLAGANEQFF
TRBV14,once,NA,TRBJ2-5,TGTGCCAGCAGCCGCATGAACACGGGGACCCAGTACTTC,CASSRMNTGTQYF
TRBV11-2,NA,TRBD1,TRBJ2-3,TGTGCCAGCAGGGACGGGACAGGCTCCACAGATACGCAGTATTTT,CASRDGTGSTDTQYF
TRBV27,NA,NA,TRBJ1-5,TGTGCCAGCAGTACCGACAGAGAAGGTTCCAATCGGCCCCAGCATTTT,CASSTDREGSNRPQHF
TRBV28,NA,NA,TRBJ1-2,TGTGCCAGCAGTTTATCCGGCTTAGGCTACACCTTC,CASSLSGLGYTF
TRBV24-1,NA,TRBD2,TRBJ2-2,TGTGCCACCAGTGATACTAGCGGGAGGGGTCAAACCGGGGAGCTGTTTTTT,CATSDTSGRGQTGELFF
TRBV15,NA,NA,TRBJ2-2,TGTGCCACCAGCGTTATGTTGCACACCGGGGAGCTGTTTTTT,CATSVMLHTGELFF
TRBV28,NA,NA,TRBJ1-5,TGTGCCAGCAGTTTAGTCGCCCCAGCGGGCAATCAGCCCCAGCATTTT,CASSLVAPAGNQPQHF
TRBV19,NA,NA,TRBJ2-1,TGTGCCACCAAAAGGGGTCAGGACCCCTACAATGAGCAGTTCTTC,CATKRGQDPYNEQFF